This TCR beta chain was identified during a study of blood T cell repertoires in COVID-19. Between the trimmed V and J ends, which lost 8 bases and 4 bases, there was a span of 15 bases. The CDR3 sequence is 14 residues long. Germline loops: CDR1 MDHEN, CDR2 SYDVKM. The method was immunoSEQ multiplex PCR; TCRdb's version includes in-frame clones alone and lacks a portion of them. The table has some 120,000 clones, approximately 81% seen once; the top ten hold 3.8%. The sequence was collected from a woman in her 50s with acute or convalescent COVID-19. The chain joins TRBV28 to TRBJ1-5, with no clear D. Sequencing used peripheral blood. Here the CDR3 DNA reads TGTGCCAGCTGGGGAGGGTATACTAATCAGCCCCAGCATTTT. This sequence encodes CASWGGYTNQPQHF.